This entry is about one T cell receptor (beta chain). The table came from immunoSEQ multiplex PCR; TCRdb's copy has only in-frame clones and leaves some out. The table includes some 110,000 clones, roughly 90% detected once. With 1 base removed from V and 0 bases from J, the gap between germline ends came to 19 bases. Germline loops: CDR1 LNHDA, CDR2 SQIVND (reference sequence). CDR3 size: 20 residues. This record belongs to a study of T cell responses to AZD1222 COVID-19 vaccine. The sequences come from peripheral blood, collected on day 0 of AZD1222 vaccination. The genes are TRBV19 and TRBJ2-6, with D possibly matching TRBD1 (5 bases). The TCR originated in an adult in good health. For the CDR3, the DNA is TGTGCCAGTAGTATAGGGTCGACACATAGGGGCCTCTCTGGGGCCAACGTCCTGACTTTC. Its translation is CASSIGSTHRGLSGANVLTF.